This TCR beta chain derives from a study of breast tumors, draining lymph nodes, adjacent tissues. TCRdb ran MiXCR on the multiplex PCR reads and lists one entry per CDR3 protein. The sample lists 13,000 or so distinct CDR3 sequences, 45% to 50% occurring once. Study observations and caveats: Most tumor T cells seemingly derive from lymph node, then expand in tumor.

V was pared by 7 bases and J by 0 bases, with 7 bases of the junction left unmatched. The CDR3 is made up of 16 amino acids. Per the germline V gene, CDR1 is LGHDT and CDR2 is YNNKEL (reference sequence). In the case of this clonotype: Its cognate antigen is unknown.

The V call is TRBV3-1, the J call TRBJ2-2; 8 nucleotides match TRBD1. The sample consisted of tumor-adjacent breast tissue. The sequence derives from a female donor with breast cancer. Some clones in this sample may be carry-over from other donors' samples. This CDR3 reads CASTRLQGANTGELFF. Written as DNA, the CDR3 is TGTGCCAGCACCCGCTTACAGGGGGCGAACACCGGGGAGCTGTTTTTT. Based on the CDR3 plus reference TRBV3-1 and TRBJ2-2, the full variable domain is DTAVSQTPKYLVTQMGNDKSIKCEQNLGHDTMYWYKQDSKKFLKIMFSYNNKELIINETVPNRFSPKSPDKAHLNLHINSLELGDSAVYFCASTRLQGANTGELFFGEGSRLTVL.